This record looks at one T cell receptor beta chain sequence and its context. The V gene's germline CDR1 is LGHDT and CDR2 YNNKEL (reference sequence). The CDR3 covers 13 residues. The V end was cut by 4 bases, the J end by 3 bases, with 8 bases between. Profiled with immunoSEQ multiplex PCR; TCRdb holds only in-frame clones, not every one. The sample lists some 120,000 clones, roughly 71% occurring once. This specimen comes from a study of blood T cell repertoires in COVID-19. The source is a man older than 75 with acute or convalescent COVID-19. This sequence joins TRBV3-1 (or the pseudogene TRBV3-2) and TRBJ2-3, with D perhaps TRBD2 (5 bases). The specimen sequenced was peripheral blood. CDR3 DNA sequence: TGTGCCAGCAGCCTGGGCGGGACAGATACGCAGTATTTT. Encoded protein: CASSLGGTDTQYF.